One sample yielded the 30 T cell receptor beta chains listed below, sequenced in a study of T cells in Graves' hyperthyroidism and ophthalmopathy. Amplification of TCR beta CDR3 regions was performed using RNA transcripts as template. In the first-round RT-PCR of the TCR CDR3, the HTBI primer set was used. TCRdb fed the multiplex PCR reads into MiXCR, producing one record per CDR3 protein. The sample yields 500,000 to 650,000 distinct CDR3 sequences, 15% to 20% seen once. The sample comprised blood. These TCRs come from a young woman with Graves' ophthalmopathy.

The chain combines TRBV3-1 with TRBJ2-7; TRBD2 matches at 11 bases. From germline, CDR1 is LGHDT and CDR2 YNNKEL (reference sequence). This CDR3 has 15 residues. With V trimmed by 3 bases and J by 3 bases, 4 bases remained unmatched. CDR3 loop: CASSHSGRAVYEQYF. DNA for the CDR3: TGTGCCAGCAGCCATAGCGGGAGGGCCGTCTACGAGCAGTACTTC.

This clonotype appeared many times. The rearrangement uses TRBV5-5 and TRBJ1-1; 7 bases line up with TRBD1. The germline V gene has CDR1 SGHKS and CDR2 YYEKEE (reference sequence). After removal of 2 bases from V and 4 bases from J, the junction contained 2 bases not matched to a gene. The CDR3 totals 13 residues. The CDR3 spells CASSFSGGTEAFF. The DNA for the CDR3 is TGTGCCAGCAGCTTTTCAGGGGGCACTGAAGCTTTCTTT.

The chain links TRBV19 to TRBJ1-1, with TRBD1 as a possible D gene (5 bases). Deletions cut 3 bases from V and 3 bases from J, with 8 bases between. Germline assignment: CDR1 LNHDA and CDR2 SQIVND (reference sequence). The CDR3 length is 13 residues. The CDR3 nucleotides read TGTGCCAGTAGTATCAGCAGGGACACTGAAGCTTTCTTT. It specifies CASSISRDTEAFF.

In its sample, this clonotype was seen many times. The gene calls are TRBV7-2 and TRBJ2-1; unclear D gene. Trimming stripped 4 bases from V and 1 base from J, with 8 bases between. CDR3 length equals 14 residues. Looked up from germline, CDR1 is SGHTA and CDR2 is FQGNSA. CDR3 nucleotides: TGTGCCAGCAGCTCTGGCCGGTCCTACAATGAGCAGTTCTTC. Translation: CASSSGRSYNEQFF.

This clonotype has only one observation. The chain combines TRBV29-1 with TRBJ2-2, with 12 bases matching TRBD2. The V and J ends lost 4 bases and 8 bases, in that order; junction bases with no gene match: 8. The length of the CDR3 is 15 residues. The germline CDR1 and CDR2 sequences are SQVTM and ANQGSEA. The CDR3 loop is CSVALTSGSLGELFF. As DNA, the CDR3 is TGCAGCGTTGCTTTGACTAGCGGGAGTTTAGGGGAGCTGTTTTTT.

As regards this clonotype: Its ends do not fully match the called genes, so a read error is possible. The chain employs TRBV28 and TRBJ1-2; a weak D match, TRBD1 (5 bases). Germline CDR1 is MDHEN and CDR2 is SYDVKM. The length of the CDR3 is 13 residues. In nucleotides, the CDR3 is TGTGCCAGCAGCCAAAGCGGGGGGTATGACTACACCTTC. This codes for CASSQSGGYDYTF.

CDR3 nucleotide sequence: TGTGCCAGCAGTGTGGACGGGAGGCCCTACAATGAGCAGTTCTTC. This encodes CASSVDGRPYNEQFF. The chain combines TRBV6-1 with TRBJ2-1; 7 bases map to TRBD2. CDR1 MNHNS and CDR2 SASEGT come from the germline V gene. The CDR3 consists of 15 residues. V trimming: 4 bases; J trimming: 2 bases; junction bases outside the gene matches: 5.

This clonotype was counted many times. The rearrangement links TRBV20-1 to TRBJ2-3; D is perhaps TRBD2 (7 bases). This CDR3 spans 14 amino acids. V gave up 6 bases and J gave up 8 bases, with 21 bases separating them. Germline CDR1 and CDR2: DFQATT and SNEGSKA (reference sequence). CDR3 residues: CSAGGLISLGTQYF. CDR3 in DNA: TGCAGTGCCGGGGGGCTAATTAGTCTTGGTACGCAGTATTTT.

The V gene is TRBV14, the J gene TRBJ1-2; possibly TRBD1 for D (5 bases). Germline V gene lookup returns CDR1 SGHDN and CDR2 FVKESK. The CDR3 totals 15 residues. The V end was cut by 1 base, the J end by 7 bases, with 16 bases between. This CDR3 is CASSQGRGTIGGYTF. Here the CDR3 DNA reads TGTGCCAGCAGCCAAGGAAGGGGAACCATCGGTGGCTACACCTTC.

The chain recombines TRBV4-1 with TRBJ1-2, with D unclear. V lost 1 base, J lost 4 bases, and 10 bases lay in between. Germline-derived CDR1 and CDR2 are MGHRA and YSYEKL. There are 14 residues in the CDR3. The CDR3 nucleotides read TGCGCCAGCAGCCAAGGGGTGAGCAGCTATGGCTACACCTTC. Amino acids: CASSQGVSSYGYTF.

This clonotype was counted ten times or more. The V and J genes are TRBV9 and TRBJ2-1; 8 bases line up with TRBD1. Germline V gene data show CDR1 as SGDLS and CDR2 as YYNGEE. Losses at the gene ends were 1 base for V and 5 bases for J; bases not matched to a gene: 5. There are 15 residues in the CDR3. CDR3 region: CASSVPGTGNNEQFF. In DNA, the CDR3 is TGTGCCAGCAGCGTACCCGGGACAGGTAACAATGAGCAGTTCTTC. Full variable domain (rest looked up from reference TRBV9 and TRBJ2-1): DSGVTQTPKHLITATGQRVTLRCSPRSGDLSVYWYQQSLDQGLQFLIQYYNGEERAKGNILERFSAQQFPDLHSELNLSSLELGDSALYFCASSVPGTGNNEQFFGPGTRLTVL.

This clonotype has ten or more counts. CDR3 nucleotides: TGTGCCAGCAGTCCCCTGGAGGGGGCGCCGACAGATACGCAGTATTTT. Protein: CASSPLEGAPTDTQYF. The chain combines TRBV28 with TRBJ2-3; D is perhaps TRBD1 (7 bases). There are 16 residues in the CDR3. CDR1 is MDHEN, CDR2 SYDVKM, per germline. V was cut by 5 bases and J by 3 bases, with 18 bases left in between.

This clonotype was found many times. The chain links TRBV28 to TRBJ2-7, with D maybe TRBD2 (6 bases). Trimming stripped 5 bases from V and 0 bases from J, with 17 bases between. The CDR3 is 16 residues long. Germline V lookup: CDR1 MDHEN, CDR2 SYDVKM. CDR3 sequence reads: CASSGVGTGSSYEQYF. The CDR3 DNA sequence: TGTGCCAGCAGTGGGGTTGGTACCGGGAGCTCCTACGAGCAGTACTTC. The variable domain in full, completed from reference TRBV28 and TRBJ2-7, reads DVKVTQSSRYLVKRTGEKVFLECVQDMDHENMFWYRQDPGLGLRLIYFSYDVKMKEKGDIPEGYSVSREKKERFSLILESASTNQTSMYLCASSGVGTGSSYEQYFGPGTRLTVT.

This chain links TRBV30 with TRBJ2-6; D gene unclear. Trimming removed 5 bases at V and 2 bases at J, with 4 bases between. CDR3 size: 12 residues. Germline CDR1 is GTSNPN and CDR2 is SVGIG (reference sequence). CDR3 DNA: TGTGCCTGGCTCCCTGGGGCCAACGTCCTGACTTTC. Translated: CAWLPGANVLTF.

This chain connects TRBV9 to TRBJ1-4, with unresolved D. This CDR3 has 14 amino acids. Germline V gene lookup returns CDR1 SGDLS and CDR2 YYNGEE. V was pared by 0 bases and J by 5 bases, with 8 bases between. CDR3 region: CASSVGVGNEKLFF. For the CDR3, the DNA is TGTGCCAGCAGCGTAGGTGTTGGGAATGAAAAACTGTTTTTT.

The sample holds many counts of this clonotype. The rearrangement links TRBV24-1 to TRBJ2-5; D is uncertain. V gave up 1 base and J gave up 4 bases, with 6 bases separating them. Per germline, CDR1 KGHDR and CDR2 SFDVKD. This CDR3 spans 13 amino acids. CDR3 DNA sequence: TGTGCCACCAGTGATTTTGCAGGAGAGACCCAGTACTTC. Translating gives CATSDFAGETQYF.

Turning to this clonotype: Being one base from a much bigger clone, this may be a read error. This CDR3 is CASSRDFAGRQETRYF. The CDR3 nucleotides read TGTGCCAGCAGCCGCGACTTTGCGGGGCGCCAAGAGACCCGGTACTTC. The V gene is TRBV5-4, the J gene TRBJ2-5; D perhaps matches TRBD2 (6 bases). The CDR3 is 16 amino acids. Per germline, CDR1 SGHNT and CDR2 YYREEE (reference sequence).

The chain links TRBV20-1 to TRBJ2-5; perhaps TRBD2 as D (6 bases). V gave up 3 bases and J gave up 4 bases, with 15 bases separating them. From germline, CDR1 is DFQATT and CDR2 SNEGSKA (reference sequence). The CDR3 has 14 amino acids. DNA of the CDR3: TGCAGTGCTAGGGGGGTGGGGGGTACAGAGACCCAGTACTTC. Its translation is CSARGVGGTETQYF.

The J gene is TRBJ2-5, the V gene TRBV20-1, with 9 nucleotides matching TRBD2. This CDR3 has 15 amino acids. Trimming removed 6 bases from V and 0 bases from J; junction bases left unmatched: 8. CDR1 DFQATT and CDR2 SNEGSKA come from the germline V gene (reference sequence). DNA of the CDR3: TGCAGTGCCGAGGAGCGGGGGGTGAACCAAGAGACCCAGTACTTC. Protein sequence: CSAEERGVNQETQYF.

This clonotype was detected ten times or more. V gene TRBV5-1 combines with J gene TRBJ1-1; TRBD1 might be the D (5 bases). This CDR3 comprises 17 residues. Trimming took 0 bases from V and 3 from J, leaving 18 bases between them. Germline V lookup: CDR1 SGHRS, CDR2 YFSETQ. CDR3 loop: CASSLEGQGGTDTEAFF. CDR3 in DNA: TGCGCCAGCAGCTTGGAAGGGCAGGGAGGTACGGACACTGAAGCTTTCTTT.

The chain joins TRBV3-1 to TRBJ2-1, with 7 positions matching TRBD2. Germline V lookup: CDR1 LGHDT, CDR2 YNNKEL (reference sequence). CDR3 length: 16 residues. V lost 4 bases to trimming and J lost 3 bases; unmatched junction nucleotides: 9. This chain's CDR3 is CASSPEVGGFYNEQFF. In nucleotides, the CDR3 is TGTGCCAGCAGCCCCGAAGTGGGGGGGTTCTACAATGAGCAGTTCTTC.

This clonotype was detected ten times or more. The chain uses TRBV18 and TRBJ1-1, with D hard to call. Germline-derived CDR1 and CDR2 are KGHSH and LQKENI. Trimming removed 0 bases at V and 3 bases at J, with 5 bases between. This CDR3 spans 13 amino acids. CDR3 amino acids: CASSPPGDTEAFF. CDR3 sequence (DNA): TGTGCCAGCTCACCACCTGGCGACACTGAAGCTTTCTTT.

The chain recombines TRBV15 with TRBJ1-2, with no clear D. The CDR3 is 15 amino acids. Germline V CDR1 and CDR2: LNHNV, YYDKDF (reference sequence). V lost 0 bases and J lost 4, with 12 bases in between. The CDR3 protein is CATSRERYPPYGYTF. CDR3 DNA: TGTGCCACCAGCAGAGAGCGGTATCCTCCCTATGGCTACACCTTC.

V usage is TRBV30 and J usage is TRBJ1-3; no clear D gene. Trimming took off 2 bases at V and 2 bases at J, with 10 bases between the two ends. Germline CDR1 GTSNPN, CDR2 SVGIG (reference sequence). CDR3 size: 14 residues. The CDR3 sequence is CAWSSRVPGNTIYF. The CDR3 DNA reads TGTGCCTGGAGTTCTAGGGTTCCTGGAAACACCATATATTTT.

This clonotype was counted only a few times. This chain connects TRBV9 to TRBJ1-5; the D gene is possibly TRBD1 (6 bases). Per germline, CDR1 SGDLS and CDR2 YYNGEE. Trimming left V 1 base short and J 6 bases short, with 14 bases between. The length of the CDR3 is 15 residues. The CDR3 bases are TGTGCCAGCAGCGTATCTTCAGGGGTCGGTCAGCCCCAGCATTTT. It encodes CASSVSSGVGQPQHF.

V gene TRBV20-1 combines with J gene TRBJ2-3; 9 bases line up with TRBD2. V gave up 0 bases and J gave up 6 bases; unmatched junction bases: 10. The CDR3 has 16 residues. CDR1 is DFQATT, CDR2 SNEGSKA, per germline (reference sequence). DNA for the CDR3: TGCAGTGCTAGAGATTTGGTAGCGGGGGCTTGGGATACGCAGTATTTT. This gives the protein CSARDLVAGAWDTQYF.

This clonotype was counted only a few times. J is TRBJ2-7 and V is TRBV29-1, with a tentative D call TRBD1 (6 bases). CDR3 length: 15 residues. V lost 2 bases, J lost 0 bases, and 14 bases lay in between. The germline V gene encodes CDR1 SQVTM and CDR2 ANQGSEA. The CDR3 reads CSVERDTGSSYEQYF. For the CDR3, the DNA is TGCAGCGTTGAAAGGGACACAGGAAGCTCCTACGAGCAGTACTTC.

This clonotype was detected ten times or more. The chain joins TRBV7-2 to TRBJ2-7; TRBD2 aligns across 9 bases. The V segment lost 6 bases and the J segment 6 bases; nucleotides outside the gene matches: 9. This CDR3 has 14 residues. The V gene's germline CDR1 is SGHTA and CDR2 FQGNSA. CDR3 nucleotides: TGTGCCAGCAGAACCCGCGGGAGGGCCGGCGAGCAGTACTTC. Translation: CASRTRGRAGEQYF.

At least ten counts were recorded for this clonotype. The chain recombines TRBV28 with TRBJ1-2, with TRBD1 matching 12 bases. The J segment lost 5 bases and the V segment lost 4 bases, leaving 11 bases of the junction unmatched. The V gene's germline CDR1 is MDHEN and CDR2 SYDVKM. The CDR3 contains 17 residues. The CDR3 reads CASSSRDRGLGEYGYTF. The CDR3 coding sequence is TGTGCCAGCAGTTCCCGGGACAGGGGGCTCGGAGAGTATGGCTACACCTTC.

This clonotype was picked up many times. The rearrangement joins TRBV11-2 to TRBJ2-4, with 9 bases identical to TRBD1. The V segment lost 5 bases and the J segment 8 bases; nucleotides outside the gene matches: 7. There are 14 residues in the CDR3. Germline V gene data show CDR1 as SGHAT and CDR2 as FQNNGV. The CDR3 DNA sequence: TGTGCCAGCAGCAAGGACAGGGGACGTGACATTCAGTACTTC. This sequence encodes CASSKDRGRDIQYF.